A selection of T cell receptor beta chains follows, all from one sample in a study of cytomegalovirus exposure and HLA in healthy donors. Repertoires were generated with immunoSEQ multiplex PCR, while TCRdb's copy carries only in-frame clones and drops some. Of approximately 110,000 clones in the sample, under 85% were seen once. Source material: PBMCs. The source of these receptors is a woman between 50 and 59 years old in good health and CMV-seropositive. Each CDR3 is given with its conserved first and last residue. The D gene is left open where the match is weak. Size is omitted from some rows. Given values are once, few, many or a class for expanded clones.

D	length	size	V	J	CDR3	DNA
.	15	.	TRBV19	TRBJ2-5	CASRDQGSSQETQYF	TGTGCCAGCCGCGATCAGGGATCTTCACAAGAGACCCAGTACTTC
TRBD1	16	.	TRBV4-1	TRBJ1-2	CASSQEVTRGQVGYTF	TGCGCCAGCAGCCAAGAAGTGACCAGGGGGCAGGTTGGCTACACCTTC
.	14	.	TRBV11-2	TRBJ2-7	CASSYTGSSYEQYF	TGTGCCAGCAGCTATACAGGGAGCTCCTACGAGCAGTACTTC
TRBD2	14	.	TRBV9	TRBJ2-5	CASSAGLAKETQYF	TGTGCCAGCAGCGCGGGACTAGCCAAAGAGACCCAGTACTTC
.	14	.	TRBV7-2	TRBJ1-4	CASSLAVRNEKLFF	TGTGCCAGCAGCTTAGCGGTCAGAAATGAAAAACTGTTTTTT
.	12	.	TRBV6-1	TRBJ2-5	CASSADRETQYF	TGTGCCAGCAGCGCGGACAGAGAGACCCAGTACTTC
.	15	.	TRBV5-1	TRBJ2-3	CASSLVGLYTDTQYF	TGCGCCAGCAGCTTGGTTGGACTGTACACAGATACGCAGTATTTT
TRBD2	17	.	TRBV7-2	TRBJ2-7	CASSLRSGGAISYEQYF	TGTGCCAGCAGCTTGCGTAGCGGGGGGGCCATCTCCTACGAGCAGTACTTC
TRBD2	15	.	TRBV7-6	TRBJ2-5	CASSLGDYVQETQYF	TGTGCCAGCAGCTTAGGGGACTATGTCCAAGAGACCCAGTACTTC
.	11	once	TRBV6-5	TRBJ2-7	CASRSAYEQYF	TGTGCCAGCAGGTCGGCCTACGAGCAGTACTTC
TRBD1	13	few	TRBV10-3	TRBJ2-5	CAISLRGLETQYF	TGTGCCATCAGTCTCAGGGGGCTTGAGACCCAGTACTTC
TRBD2	14	once	TRBV4-1	TRBJ2-3	CASSQDSGGYTQYF	TGCGCCAGCAGCCAAGATTCGGGGGGGTATACGCAGTATTTT
TRBD2	14	.	TRBV28	TRBJ2-5	CASRDGLVRETQYF	TGTGCCAGCAGGGACGGACTAGTTAGGGAGACCCAGTACTTC
TRBD2	17	.	TRBV4-2	TRBJ2-7	CASSQDNPSGGRLEQYF	TGTGCCAGCAGCCAAGATAACCCTAGCGGGGGGCGCCTGGAGCAGTACTTC
TRBD1	17	.	TRBV7-9	TRBJ2-3	CASSFPLTGVGTDTQYF	TGTGCCAGCAGCTTTCCCTTGACAGGGGTGGGAACAGATACGCAGTATTTT
TRBD2	16	.	TRBV5-6	TRBJ2-3	CASSLERGLAADTQYF	TGTGCCAGCAGCTTGGAACGAGGACTAGCTGCAGATACGCAGTATTTT
.	15	.	TRBV15	TRBJ2-1	CATEWGVTGHNEQFF	TGTGCCACTGAATGGGGTGTTACAGGGCACAATGAGCAGTTCTTC
TRBD1	15	few	TRBV7-9	TRBJ2-7	CASQPPSTGSYEQYF	TGTGCCAGCCAACCACCGTCGACAGGGTCCTACGAGCAGTACTTC
TRBD2	18	.	TRBV5-6	TRBJ2-6	CASSLPGGDYSGANVLTF	TGTGCCAGCAGCCTCCCGGGCGGGGACTACTCTGGGGCCAACGTCCTGACTTTC
.	14	.	TRBV2	TRBJ2-7	CASIIAVGSGEQYF	TGTGCCAGCATTATCGCTGTAGGGAGCGGTGAGCAGTACTTC